The rows below give T cell receptor beta chains drawn from one sample of a study of cytomegalovirus exposure and HLA in healthy donors. TCRdb's copy holds only in-frame clones and misses some; the assay was immunoSEQ multiplex PCR. This repertoire shows some 100,000 clones, 70% to 85% found once; its top ten account for about 2.1%. Specimen: PBMCs. The receptor set was obtained from a man aged 18 to 30 in good health and CMV-seronegative. Both conserved end residues are part of each CDR3. The D gene is left open where the match is weak. Size tells how often a clone was seen (once, few, many) or the class of an expanded clone, and some rows leave it out.

>once|TRBV4-1|TRBJ2-3|TRBD1|16
TGCGCCAGCAGCCAGAGGACAGGGGCTAGCACAGATACGCAGTATTTT
CASSQRTGASTDTQYF
>.|TRBV5-1|TRBJ2-7|.|14
TGCGCCAGCACCAGAAGCGGGTTCGCCTACGAGCAGTACTTC
CASTRSGFAYEQYF
>.|TRBV28|TRBJ2-7|.|11
TGTGCCAGCAGTTTAGAGTACGAGCAGTACTTC
CASSLEYEQYF
>.|TRBV12-5|TRBJ2-1|TRBD1|19
TGTGCTAGTGGTTTGGTACCCAAGGGACAGGCAAGGGTTTACAATGAGCAGTTCTTC
CASGLVPKGQARVYNEQFF
>.|TRBV30|TRBJ2-5|.|12
TGTGCACTGGCGGGCGGGATTAAGACCCAGTACTTC
CALAGGIKTQYF
>once|TRBV5-1|TRBJ2-1|TRBD2|15
TGCGCCAGCAGCTTGGGGGCGGGAGTTGTTAATGAGCAGTTCTTC
CASSLGAGVVNEQFF
>.|TRBV10-3|TRBJ2-1|TRBD2|17
TGTGCCATCAGTGAGTCTGGTAGCGGGATCTCCTACAATGAGCAGTTCTTC
CAISESGSGISYNEQFF
>.|TRBV19|TRBJ1-1|.|15
TGTGCCAGTATTCAACTGGGGAGGGTGAACACTGAAGCTTTCTTT
CASIQLGRVNTEAFF
>.|TRBV27|TRBJ2-3|.|12
TGTGCCAGCAGTGGCTTTACAGATACGCAGTATTTT
CASSGFTDTQYF
>.|TRBV30|TRBJ2-3|TRBD2|14
TGTGCCTGGAGTGTGGGAGGGAGCACAGATACGCAGTATTTT
CAWSVGGSTDTQYF
>.|TRBV7-9|TRBJ1-4|.|14
TGTGCCAGCAGCTCCCGGGCTAGCAGGGAAAAACTGTTTTTT
CASSSRASREKLFF
>.|TRBV2|TRBJ2-5|.|15
TGTGCCAGCAGTGATATAGGGGCGGCGAGAGAGACCCAGTACTTC
CASSDIGAARETQYF
>.|TRBV7-2|TRBJ2-1|.|14
TGTGCCAGCACCTTTTCAGCGGCTTACAATGAGCAGTTCTTC
CASTFSAAYNEQFF
>.|TRBV2|TRBJ1-1|.|15
TGTGCCAGCAGTGAACGCCCGGGACAGAACACTGAAGCTTTCTTT
CASSERPGQNTEAFF
>.|TRBV5-1|TRBJ1-5|.|15
TGCGCCAGCAGCTCCGGACAAGAAGGCAATCAGCCCCAGCATTTT
CASSSGQEGNQPQHF
>few|TRBV5-1|TRBJ1-1|.|15
TGCGCCAGCACATTTCAAGGGGGAACGAACACTGAAGCTTTCTTT
CASTFQGGTNTEAFF
>.|TRBV2|TRBJ1-5|.|17
TGTGCCAGCAGTGTATGGAGTGGGGGGGCGTCTAATCAGCCCCAGCATTTT
CASSVWSGGASNQPQHF
>.|TRBV28|TRBJ1-2|TRBD1|15
TGTGCCAGCAGTCCGCGGACAGGGGGAAACTATGGCTACACCTTC
CASSPRTGGNYGYTF
>few|TRBV6-5|TRBJ1-3|TRBD1|14
TGTGCCAGCAGCCACAGGGGCACTGGAAACACCATATATTTT
CASSHRGTGNTIYF
>.|TRBV28|TRBJ2-1|.|12
TGTGCCAGCATGAGGTCGAGCAATGAGCAGTTCTTC
CASMRSSNEQFF
>.|TRBV7-9|TRBJ2-7|.|11
TGTGCCAGCAGCTTTAACTACGAGCAGTACTTC
CASSFNYEQYF
>.|TRBV6-8|TRBJ2-7|TRBD2|16
TGTGCCAGCAGTAGAATAGAGCGGGAGGGCAGCTACGAGCAGTACTTC
CASSRIEREGSYEQYF
>.|TRBV12-5|TRBJ1-1|.|14
TGTGCTAGTGCTAGAACAGGACTGAACACTGAAGCTTTCTTT
CASARTGLNTEAFF
>.|TRBV28|TRBJ1-1|.|12
TGTGCCAGCTGCTACAGTGTGGCTGAAGCTTTCTTT
CASCYSVAEAFF
>.|TRBV19|TRBJ2-1|.|20
TGTGCCAGTAGTATAGATATCGCCACAGGGTCTATCTGGGCCTACAATGAGCAGTTCTTC
CASSIDIATGSIWAYNEQFF
>once|TRBV9|TRBJ1-2|.|14
TGTGCCAGCAGCGTAGGGCAGGGAAACTATGGCTACACCTTC
CASSVGQGNYGYTF
>.|TRBV28|TRBJ1-1|.|14
TGTGCCAGCAGACGGGAGTTTTCAGGCACTGAAGCTTTCTTT
CASRREFSGTEAFF
>.|TRBV5-1|TRBJ1-1|.|17
TGCGCCAGCAGCTTGCGGACAGTCTCACTTATGAACACTGAAGCTTTCTTT
CASSLRTVSLMNTEAFF
>.|TRBV6-5|TRBJ2-3|TRBD1|15
TGTGCCAGCAGTTACGACAGGGGATCCCAAGATACGCAGTATTTT
CASSYDRGSQDTQYF
>.|TRBV27|TRBJ2-7|.|18
TGTGCCAGCAGTTCCTCCTTCCCCGGTAGCGGAGTTTCCTACGAGCAGTACTTC
CASSSSFPGSGVSYEQYF
>few|TRBV6-5|TRBJ1-1|.|11
TGTGCCAGCCGATCCAGCACTGAAGCTTTCTTT
CASRSSTEAFF
>.|TRBV27|TRBJ2-2|TRBD1|15
TGTGCCAGCAGTCCGGGACAGGGTGTCACCGGGGAGCTGTTTTTT
CASSPGQGVTGELFF
>.|TRBV6-1|TRBJ1-2|TRBD1|16
TGTGCCAGCAGCGAAAAAGGGGGCGGGTCATTCTATGGCTACACCTTC
CASSEKGGGSFYGYTF
>.|TRBV7-2|TRBJ2-1|TRBD2|17
TGTGCCAGCAGCTTCGAACTACTAGCGGGAGCCCACAATGAGCAGTTCTTC
CASSFELLAGAHNEQFF
>.|TRBV7-8|TRBJ1-5|.|16
TGTGCCAGCAGCGTTAGGGTCGGCGGGAGGGATCAGCCCCAGCATTTT
CASSVRVGGRDQPQHF
>.|TRBV29-1|TRBJ1-2|.|12
TGCAGCGCTAAGGGGATAGGCTATGGCTACACCTTC
CSAKGIGYGYTF
>once|TRBV10-1|TRBJ1-2|.|13
TGCGCCAGCAGTGAGTGGAGGGCCTATGGCTACACCTTC
CASSEWRAYGYTF
>.|TRBV29-1|TRBJ1-2|TRBD1|13
TGCAGCGTTGCAGGACAGGGAGTGGATGGCTACACCTTC
CSVAGQGVDGYTF
>once|TRBV27|TRBJ2-1|.|14
TGTGCCAGCAGCGTAGGGGGAGGGCACAATGAGCAGTTCTTC
CASSVGGGHNEQFF
>.|TRBV7-9|TRBJ2-1|TRBD2|16
TGTGCCAGCAGCTCCCCGGGACTAGCGGGAGGTTGGGAGCAGTTCTTC
CASSSPGLAGGWEQFF
>few|TRBV2|TRBJ1-1|.|12
TGTGCCAAAAGCCCCACGAACACTGAAGCTTTCTTT
CAKSPTNTEAFF
>.|TRBV6-1|TRBJ1-1|TRBD1|13
TGTGCCAGCAGTCACCGGGACAGGGGGGAAGCTTTCTTT
CASSHRDRGEAFF
>.|TRBV6-1|TRBJ2-7|.|13
TGTGCCAGCAGTGCGGCCCAGGGCTACGAGCAGTACTTC
CASSAAQGYEQYF
>.|TRBV19|TRBJ2-1|TRBD2|13
TGTGCCAGTAGAATAGCGGGGGGCAATGAGCAGTTCTTC
CASRIAGGNEQFF
>once|TRBV28|TRBJ2-7|.|14
TGTGCCAGCAGTTTGGGCCAGGGCTCCTACGAGCAGTACTTC
CASSLGQGSYEQYF
>.|TRBV5-4|TRBJ2-7|.|15
TGTGCCAGCAGCTTGGAAATGGGGCCGGTGGGCGAGCAGTACTTC
CASSLEMGPVGEQYF
>.|TRBV30|TRBJ2-7|.|11
TGTGCCTGGAGTGTGCGGGACGAGCAGTACTTC
CAWSVRDEQYF
>.|TRBV30|TRBJ2-1|.|11
TGTGCCTGGAGCGGTGGGGGGAACGAGTTCTTC
CAWSGGGNEFF
>.|TRBV19|TRBJ2-1|TRBD2|15
TGTGCCAGTAGTATTCGGGCTAGCGGCTACAATGAGCAGTTCTTC
CASSIRASGYNEQFF
>.|TRBV19|TRBJ2-3|.|14
TGTGCCAGTAGTATAGGTCTCCTCACAGATACGCAGTATTTT
CASSIGLLTDTQYF
>.|TRBV28|TRBJ2-3|.|16
TGTGCCAGCAACCCTAACAAGAGCGGCCGGGTAGATACGCAGTATTTT
CASNPNKSGRVDTQYF
>few|TRBV2|TRBJ2-5|.|14
TGTGCCAGCAGTGAACAACAGGGTATAGAGACCCAGTACTTC
CASSEQQGIETQYF
>.|TRBV6-5|TRBJ1-1|.|15
TGTGCCAGCATACCTTCAGGGGAGAGAAGGGCTGAAGCTTTCTTT
CASIPSGERRAEAFF
>.|TRBV10-3|TRBJ2-7|.|12
TGTGCCATCAGTTCCTTCACAGGCGAGCAGTACTTC
CAISSFTGEQYF